What follows are 13 T cell receptor beta chains derived from one specimen sequenced in a study of control samples from healthy donors and cancer patients. The protocol was immunoSEQ multiplex PCR, while the TCRdb copy is restricted to in-frame clones and leaves out a portion. The data contain around 120,000 clones, 93% of them seen just once; the ten biggest clones take up 1.7%. Specimen: PBMCs. The receptors were gathered from a man aged 50 to 60 with head and neck cancer.

CDR3 residues: CASKGTSSYNEQFF. The CDR3 nucleotides are TGTGCCAGCAAGGGTACCAGTTCCTACAATGAGCAGTTCTTC. The chain combines TRBV27 with TRBJ2-1; D is ambiguous. The CDR3 extends over 14 amino acids. V lost 7 bases, J lost 1 base, and 11 bases lay in between. In germline, CDR1 is MNHEY, CDR2 SMNVEV (reference sequence).

This CDR3 reads CASSYKWPGQETQYF. The DNA for the CDR3 is TGTGCCAGCAGCTACAAGTGGCCTGGCCAAGAGACCCAGTACTTC. J is TRBJ2-5 and V is TRBV7-9; D not resolved. The V gene lost 4 bases and the J gene lost 1 base, with 13 bases spanning the gap. This CDR3 has 15 residues. Germline V gene data show CDR1 as SEHNR and CDR2 as FQNEAQ (reference sequence).

This clone showed up just once. The chain has TRBV14 and TRBJ1-1; tentatively, D is TRBD1 (6 bases). This CDR3 spans 13 amino acids. V lost 5 bases and J 6 bases, leaving 13 bases between the germline ends. Germline V gene lookup returns CDR1 SGHDN and CDR2 FVKESK. CDR3 loop: CASSLGQLAEAFF. CDR3 DNA: TGTGCCAGCAGCTTAGGACAGTTAGCTGAAGCTTTCTTT.

In its sample, this clone was seen once. The gene calls are TRBV7-9 and TRBJ2-5; TRBD2 aligns across 7 bases. The CDR3 contains 14 residues. V trimming: 3 bases; J trimming: 5 bases; junction bases outside the gene matches: 6. Per the germline V gene, CDR1 is SEHNR and CDR2 is FQNEAQ (reference sequence). The chain's CDR3 is CASSFPGGPETQYF. The CDR3 nucleotides read TGTGCCAGCAGCTTCCCGGGAGGTCCCGAGACCCAGTACTTC.

The gene calls are TRBV5-1 and TRBJ1-6, with D hard to call. Germline V gene sequence: CDR1 SGHRS, CDR2 YFSETQ. This CDR3 region has 14 residues. Trimming removed 2 bases at V and 8 bases at J, with 11 bases between. CDR3 region: CASSFGGGYSPLHF. CDR3 DNA sequence: TGCGCCAGCAGCTTCGGAGGAGGATATTCACCCCTCCACTTT.

This chain joins TRBV5-1 and TRBJ1-2; D is undetermined. Germline V gene lookup returns CDR1 SGHRS and CDR2 YFSETQ. This CDR3 has 17 residues. V was pared by 5 bases and J by 1 base, with 21 bases between. CDR3 region: CASRPGSGRKLNYGYTF. As DNA, the CDR3 is TGCGCCAGCAGGCCCGGGTCCGGACGGAAACTTAACTATGGCTACACCTTC.

The chain joins TRBV7-9 to TRBJ1-1, with D maybe TRBD1 (5 bases). The CDR3 consists of 16 residues. Trimming took off 2 bases at V and 0 bases at J, with 13 bases between the two ends. In germline, CDR1 is SEHNR, CDR2 FQNEAQ (reference sequence). CDR3 DNA: TGTGCCAGCAGCTTAATGGGACCGATAATGAACACTGAAGCTTTCTTT. Translated: CASSLMGPIMNTEAFF.

This clone has just one count. The rearrangement joins TRBV28 to TRBJ2-7; D remains ambiguous. In germline, CDR1 is MDHEN, CDR2 SYDVKM. V lost 3 bases and J 5 bases, leaving 8 bases between the germline ends. The CDR3 has 12 residues. The CDR3 region is CASSLRAHEQYF. As DNA, the CDR3 is TGTGCCAGCAGTTTGCGAGCCCACGAGCAGTACTTC.

The J gene is TRBJ1-1, the V gene TRBV15, with 7 nucleotides matching TRBD1. The V and J ends lost 3 bases and 4 bases, in that order; junction bases with no gene match: 8. Germline CDR1 and CDR2: LNHNV and YYDKDF (reference sequence). This CDR3 has 15 amino acids. CDR3 sequence (DNA): TGTGCCACCAGCAGGGAATTTCAGGGGGGCACTGAAGCTTTCTTT. It encodes CATSREFQGGTEAFF. Combining the CDR3 with reference TRBV15 and TRBJ1-1 gives the whole variable domain DAMVIQNPRYQVTQFGKPVTLSCSQTLNHNVMYWYQQKSSQAPKLLFHYYDKDFNNEADTPDNFQSRRPNTSFCFLDIRSPGLGDTAMYLCATSREFQGGTEAFFGQGTRLTVV.

The genes are TRBV12-5 and TRBJ2-2, with TRBD1 matching over 8 bases. With 6 bases clipped from V and 6 bases from J, the junction kept 12 bases outside the gene matches. Germline V CDR1 and CDR2: LGHNT, FRNRAP. This CDR3 is 16 amino acids long. CDR3 sequence: CASGRRQGIGAGELFF. CDR3 nucleotides: TGTGCTAGTGGCCGAAGACAGGGGATTGGGGCCGGGGAGCTGTTTTTT.

This clone was counted once. This chain links TRBV7-9 with TRBJ1-2, with D uncertain. From germline, CDR1 is SEHNR and CDR2 FQNEAQ (reference sequence). Trimming pared 5 bases from V and 5 bases from J, leaving 9 bases between. The CDR3 sequence is 12 residues long. The CDR3 here is CASSPALYGYTF. CDR3 coding DNA: TGTGCCAGCAGCCCGGCCTTATATGGCTACACCTTC.

The rearrangement joins TRBV5-1 to TRBJ2-3; a possible D gene is TRBD1 (5 bases). This CDR3 comprises 13 residues. Trimming shortened V by 4 bases and J by 6 bases, and 12 bases separated the two germline ends. Per germline, CDR1 SGHRS and CDR2 YFSETQ. CDR3: CASSPENRDTQYF. The CDR3 DNA follows: TGCGCCAGCAGCCCGGAGAACAGGGATACGCAGTATTTT. Full variable domain (missing parts from reference TRBV5-1 and TRBJ2-3): KAGVTQTPRYLIKTRGQQVTLSCSPISGHRSVSWYQQTPGQGLQFLFEYFSETQRNKGNFPGRFSGRQFSNSRSEMNVSTLELGDSALYLCASSPENRDTQYFGPGTRLTVL.

The gene calls are TRBV20-1 and TRBJ2-3; 8 nucleotides agree with TRBD2. V trimming: 3 bases; J trimming: 3 bases; junction bases outside the gene matches: 8. The germline CDR1 and CDR2 sequences are DFQATT and SNEGSKA (reference sequence). This CDR3 has 15 amino acids. The CDR3 loop reads CSASLRTGGTDTQYF. In DNA, the CDR3 is TGCAGTGCTAGTCTAAGAACGGGGGGGACAGATACGCAGTATTTT.